The sequence of this T cell receptor (beta chain) was determined in a study of shared clonotypes between healthy human individuals. TCRdb's copy holds only in-frame clones and misses some; the assay was immunoSEQ multiplex PCR. The sample contains approximately 500,000 clones, 90% to 96% of which appear only once. Points from the study as a whole: Only blood was sampled; tissue repertoires likely differ.

Note on this clone: As yet, its antigen is unknown.

Germline-derived CDR1 and CDR2 are SNHLY and FYNNEI. The V and J ends lost 7 bases and 0 bases respectively, with 13 bases between them. The CDR3 totals 15 residues. The TCR sequence derives from a woman aged 25 to 45 in good health. Sequencing was carried out using naive CD4+ T cells sorted from blood. Subset denoted: CD45RA+ positively selected. This sequence joins TRBV2 and TRBJ2-1; D remains ambiguous. The CDR3 is CASTPGVSSYNEQFF. In DNA, the CDR3 is TGTGCCAGCACCCCTGGTGTGAGCTCCTACAATGAGCAGTTCTTC.